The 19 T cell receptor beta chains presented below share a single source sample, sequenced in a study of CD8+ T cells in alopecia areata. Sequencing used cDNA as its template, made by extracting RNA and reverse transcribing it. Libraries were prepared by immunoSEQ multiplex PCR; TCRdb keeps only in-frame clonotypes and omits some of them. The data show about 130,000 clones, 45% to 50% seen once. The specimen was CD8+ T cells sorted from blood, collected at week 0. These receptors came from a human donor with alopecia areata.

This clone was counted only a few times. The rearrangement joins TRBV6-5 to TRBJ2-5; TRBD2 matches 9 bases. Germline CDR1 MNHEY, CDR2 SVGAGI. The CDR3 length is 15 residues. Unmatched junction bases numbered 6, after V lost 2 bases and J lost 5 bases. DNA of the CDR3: TGTGCCAGCAGTTACGGGCTAGCGGGGTACGAGACCCAGTACTTC. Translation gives CASSYGLAGYETQYF.

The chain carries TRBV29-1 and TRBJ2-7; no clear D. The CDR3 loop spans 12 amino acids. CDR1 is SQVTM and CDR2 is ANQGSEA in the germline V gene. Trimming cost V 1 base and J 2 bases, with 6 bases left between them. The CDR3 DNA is TGCAGCGTTGAAGGCGGAACCTACGAGCAGTACTTC. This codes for CSVEGGTYEQYF.

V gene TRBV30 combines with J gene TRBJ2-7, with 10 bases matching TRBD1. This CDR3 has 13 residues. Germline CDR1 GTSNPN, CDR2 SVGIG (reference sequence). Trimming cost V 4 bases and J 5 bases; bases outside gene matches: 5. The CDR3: CAWNVGTGDEQYF. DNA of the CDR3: TGTGCCTGGAACGTCGGGACAGGGGACGAGCAGTACTTC. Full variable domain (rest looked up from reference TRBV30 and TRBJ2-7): SQTIHQWPATLVQPVGSPLSLECTVEGTSNPNLYWYRQAAGRGLQLLFYSVGIGQISSEVPQNLSASRPQDRQFILSSKKLLLSDSGFYLCAWNVGTGDEQYFGPGTRLTVT.

The CDR3 is CASSPRGDEQFF. For the CDR3, the DNA is TGTGCCAGCAGCCCGCGGGGAGATGAGCAGTTCTTC. The chain joins TRBV27 to TRBJ2-1; possible D gene TRBD2, 6 bases. V was trimmed by 6 bases and J by 8 bases, leaving 11 bases between them. Germline V lookup: CDR1 MNHEY, CDR2 SMNVEV (reference sequence). CDR3 length equals 12 residues.

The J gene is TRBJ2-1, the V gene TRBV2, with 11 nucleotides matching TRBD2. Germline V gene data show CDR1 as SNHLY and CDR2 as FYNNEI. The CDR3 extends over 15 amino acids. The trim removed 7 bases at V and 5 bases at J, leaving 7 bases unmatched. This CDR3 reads CASNLLAGDHNEQFF. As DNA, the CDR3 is TGTGCCAGCAATTTACTAGCGGGGGATCACAATGAGCAGTTCTTC.

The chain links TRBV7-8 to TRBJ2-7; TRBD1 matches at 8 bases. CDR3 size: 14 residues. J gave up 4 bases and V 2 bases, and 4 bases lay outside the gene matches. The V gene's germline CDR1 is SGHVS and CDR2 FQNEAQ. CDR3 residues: CASSLLTGEYEQYF. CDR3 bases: TGTGCCAGCAGCTTATTGACAGGGGAATACGAGCAGTACTTC.

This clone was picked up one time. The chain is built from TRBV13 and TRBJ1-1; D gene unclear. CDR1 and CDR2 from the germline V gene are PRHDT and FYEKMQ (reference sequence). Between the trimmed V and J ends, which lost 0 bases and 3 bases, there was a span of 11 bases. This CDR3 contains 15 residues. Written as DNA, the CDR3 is TGTGCCAGCAGCTTAGGGGGTGAGGGTGACACTGAAGCTTTCTTT. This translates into CASSLGGEGDTEAFF. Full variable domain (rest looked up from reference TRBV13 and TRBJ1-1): AAGVIQSPRHLIKEKRETATLKCYPIPRHDTVYWYQQGPGQDPQFLISFYEKMQSDKGSIPDRFSAQQFSDYHSELNMSSLELGDSALYFCASSLGGEGDTEAFFGQGTRLTVV.

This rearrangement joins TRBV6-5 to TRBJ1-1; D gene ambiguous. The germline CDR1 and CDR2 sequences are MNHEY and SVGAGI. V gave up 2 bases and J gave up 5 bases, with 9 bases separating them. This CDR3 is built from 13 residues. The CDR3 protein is CASSYAAGTEAFF. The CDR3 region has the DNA TGTGCCAGCAGTTACGCGGCGGGGACTGAAGCTTTCTTT.

CDR3 DNA: TGCGCCAGCAGCCAAGATTGGGATATAACGCAGTATTTT. Amino acids: CASSQDWDITQYF. V usage is TRBV4-1 and J usage is TRBJ2-3; D is undetermined. From germline, CDR1 is MGHRA and CDR2 YSYEKL. With 0 bases removed from V and 9 bases from J, the gap between germline ends came to 10 bases. This CDR3 has 13 residues.

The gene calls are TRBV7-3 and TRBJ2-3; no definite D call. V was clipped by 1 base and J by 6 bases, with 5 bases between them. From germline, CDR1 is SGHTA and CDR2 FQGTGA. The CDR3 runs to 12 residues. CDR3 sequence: CASSLSGDTQYF. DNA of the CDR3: TGTGCCAGCAGCTTAAGCGGTGATACGCAGTATTTT.

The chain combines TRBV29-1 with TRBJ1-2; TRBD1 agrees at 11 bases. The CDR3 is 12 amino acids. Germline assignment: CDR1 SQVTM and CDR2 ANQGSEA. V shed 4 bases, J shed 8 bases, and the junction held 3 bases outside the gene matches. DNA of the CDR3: TGCAGCGTTGGGACAGGGGGCGGCGGCTACACCTTC. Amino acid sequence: CSVGTGGGGYTF. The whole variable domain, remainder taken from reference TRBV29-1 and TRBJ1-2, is SAVISQKPSRDICQRGTSLTIQCQVDSQVTMMFWYRQQPGQSLTLIATANQGSEATYESGFVIDKFPISRPNLTFSTLTVSNMSPEDSSIYLCSVGTGGGGYTFGSGTRLTVV.

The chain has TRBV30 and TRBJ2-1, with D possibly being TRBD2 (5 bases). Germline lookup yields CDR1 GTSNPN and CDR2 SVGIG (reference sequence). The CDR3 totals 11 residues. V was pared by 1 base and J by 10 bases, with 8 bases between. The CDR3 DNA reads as TGTGCCTGGAGTGGTGGAGGCGAGCAGTTCTTC. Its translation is CAWSGGGEQFF.

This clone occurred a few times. CDR3 sequence: CSVQYGLANTGELFF. The CDR3 nucleotides read TGCAGCGTTCAATACGGACTAGCCAACACCGGGGAGCTGTTTTTT. The chain is built from TRBV29-1 and TRBJ2-2; 8 nucleotides agree with TRBD2. Germline V CDR1 and CDR2: SQVTM, ANQGSEA. Trimming cost V 5 bases and J 2 bases; bases outside gene matches: 7. The CDR3 contains 15 residues.

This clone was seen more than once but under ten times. Here the CDR3 reads CASSYGGGTEAFF. CDR3 nucleotide sequence: TGTGCCAGCAGTTACGGCGGAGGGACTGAAGCTTTCTTT. The chain joins TRBV6-5 to TRBJ1-1; D is ambiguous. Deletions cut 2 bases from V and 5 bases from J, with 9 bases between. The CDR3 is made up of 13 amino acids. CDR1 MNHEY and CDR2 SVGAGI come from the germline V gene.

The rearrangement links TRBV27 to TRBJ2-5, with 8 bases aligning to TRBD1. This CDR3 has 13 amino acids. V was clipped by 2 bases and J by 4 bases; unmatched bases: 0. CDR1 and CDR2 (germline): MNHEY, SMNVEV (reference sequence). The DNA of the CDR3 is TGTGCCAGCAGTTTAGGACAGGGAGAGACCCAGTACTTC. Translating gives CASSLGQGETQYF.

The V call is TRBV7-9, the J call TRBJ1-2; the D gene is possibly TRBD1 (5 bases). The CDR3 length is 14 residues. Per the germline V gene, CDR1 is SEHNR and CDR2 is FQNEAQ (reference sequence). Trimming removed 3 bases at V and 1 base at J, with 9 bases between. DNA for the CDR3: TGTGCCAGCAGCTTGGGACGGGATAACTATGGCTACACCTTC. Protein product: CASSLGRDNYGYTF.

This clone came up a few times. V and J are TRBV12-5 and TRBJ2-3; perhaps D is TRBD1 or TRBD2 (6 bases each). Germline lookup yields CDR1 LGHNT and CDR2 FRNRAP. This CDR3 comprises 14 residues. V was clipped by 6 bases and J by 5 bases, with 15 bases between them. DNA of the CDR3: TGTGCTAGTGGCCTGAGGGGGGATCTAGATACGCAGTATTTT. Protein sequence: CASGLRGDLDTQYF.

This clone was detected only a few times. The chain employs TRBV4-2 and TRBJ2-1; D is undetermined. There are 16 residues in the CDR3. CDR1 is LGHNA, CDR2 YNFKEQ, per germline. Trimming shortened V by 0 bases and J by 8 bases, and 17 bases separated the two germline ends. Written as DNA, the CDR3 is TGTGCCAGCAGCCAAGATGCCGGGCAGTTTTGGGATGAGCAGTTCTTC. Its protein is CASSQDAGQFWDEQFF.

CDR3 coding DNA: TGTGCCAGCAGCTTGGGCGGGAGGGGGATTGTAGAGACCCAGTACTTC. Translating it yields CASSLGGRGIVETQYF. The gene calls are TRBV5-6 and TRBJ2-5; 9 bases line up with TRBD2. Germline V gene lookup returns CDR1 SGHDT and CDR2 YYEEEE. J lost 4 bases, V lost 0 bases, and 7 bases had no gene match. This CDR3 region has 16 residues.